This TCR beta chain is drawn from a study of spatial heterogeneity in lung cancer. V dropped 5 bases and J dropped 1 base, with 15 bases sitting between them. The CDR3 totals 17 residues. Germline CDR1 is SGHAT and CDR2 is FQDESV (reference sequence). A distinct unique molecular identifier was carried by each TCR cDNA molecule. TCRdb analysed the 5' RACE reads with MiXCR anew, one entry per CDR3 protein. The sample holds about 26,000 distinct CDR3 sequences, over 10% seen once. Documented time point: sample taken at primary tumor resection. Tumor, nontumor lung or frozen PBMC supplied whole RNA, sequenced without sorting. A total of some 70 untreated early-stage non-small cell lung cancer patients served as donors. This clonotype has ten or more counts. Antigen unknown. Study-wide results and caveats: Resection blood, more than follow-up blood, showed ubiquitous expanded tumor TCRs.

The specimen was PBMCs, collected at surgery. The sequence came from a female donor with early-stage non-small cell lung cancer. The chain joins TRBV11-1 to TRBJ2-6; D perhaps matches TRBD1 (6 bases). The CDR3, as DNA: TGTGCCAGCAGCCCCGGACAGCTGCTATCTGGGGCCAACGTCCTGACTTTC. Residues: CASSPGQLLSGANVLTF.